A single sample is the source of the 16 T cell receptor beta chains below, sequenced in a study of control samples from healthy donors and cancer patients. This table comes from immunoSEQ multiplex PCR, and its TCRdb copy is limited to in-frame clones, with some not included. The data contain 200,000 to 250,000 clones, roughly 94% of them singletons. Sequenced sample: blood. The receptors come from a man in his fifties in good health.

The rearrangement joins TRBV30 to TRBJ1-2; D is perhaps TRBD1 (6 bases). The CDR3 runs to 13 residues. Germline-derived CDR1 and CDR2 are GTSNPN and SVGIG (reference sequence). V lost 6 bases, J lost 6 bases, and 17 bases lay in between. CDR3 nucleotides: TGTGCCTGCCGAACACAGGGTCTTCATGGCTACACCTTC. It specifies CACRTQGLHGYTF. Full variable domain (remainder filled in from reference TRBV30 and TRBJ1-2): SQTIHQWPATLVQPVGSPLSLECTVEGTSNPNLYWYRQAAGRGLQLLFYSVGIGQISSEVPQNLSASRPQDRQFILSSKKLLLSDSGFYLCACRTQGLHGYTFGSGTRLTVV.

The chain carries TRBV2 and TRBJ2-7; perhaps TRBD1 as D (6 bases). The V and J ends lost 10 bases and 0 bases respectively, with 13 bases between them. The CDR3 loop spans 13 amino acids. Germline V gene data show CDR1 as SNHLY and CDR2 as FYNNEI. The CDR3 reads CATARDNSYEQYF. In DNA, the CDR3 is TGTGCCACCGCTCGGGACAACTCCTACGAGCAGTACTTC.

The J gene is TRBJ1-3, the V gene TRBV5-1; a possible D gene is TRBD1 (5 bases). The CDR3 runs to 15 residues. Germline V gene data show CDR1 as SGHRS and CDR2 as YFSETQ. V gave up 0 bases and J gave up 3 bases, with 10 bases separating them. CDR3 sequence: CASSLDGGLGNTIYF. CDR3 DNA sequence: TGCGCCAGCAGCTTGGACGGGGGTCTTGGAAACACCATATATTTT.

The CDR3 bases are TGTGCCAGTAGTATATCGGGGATGAACACTGAAGCTTTCTTT. Translation gives CASSISGMNTEAFF. The V call is TRBV19, the J call TRBJ1-1; no clear D. Trimming took off 2 bases at V and 0 bases at J, with 7 bases between the two ends. This CDR3 region has 14 residues. Looked up from germline, CDR1 is LNHDA and CDR2 is SQIVND (reference sequence).

The genes are TRBV5-1 and TRBJ1-2; a possible D gene is TRBD1 (5 bases). This CDR3 has 15 residues. V gave up 3 bases and J gave up 2 bases, with 14 bases separating them. Germline V gene data show CDR1 as SGHRS and CDR2 as YFSETQ. In DNA, the CDR3 is TGCGCCAGCAGCTCCGACCGGGGGAACAACTATGGCTACACCTTC. Protein sequence: CASSSDRGNNYGYTF.

This sequence joins TRBV7-9 and TRBJ1-4; weak D call: TRBD1 (5 bases). The CDR3 extends over 16 amino acids. Trimming shortened V by 4 bases and J by 7 bases, and 19 bases separated the two germline ends. From germline, CDR1 is SEHNR and CDR2 FQNEAQ (reference sequence). In DNA form, the CDR3 reads TGTGCCAGCAGCTCCCCCCCTGGCAGGGAAGGTGAAAAACTGTTTTTT. This gives the protein CASSSPPGREGEKLFF.

This chain joins TRBV7-2 and TRBJ1-2, with D perhaps TRBD1 (6 bases). V lost 10 bases to trimming and J lost 5 bases, with 14 bases between them. Per germline, CDR1 SGHTA and CDR2 FQGNSA. CDR3 size: 12 residues. CDR3 DNA sequence: TGTGCCATGCCCATGGGACATTATGGCTACACCTTC. Translating gives CAMPMGHYGYTF.

This clone has a single count. CDR3 nucleotide sequence: TGTGCCAGCAGCTTGGATCGGGGTCGCGAGCAGTACTTC. It yields the protein CASSLDRGREQYF. The V call is TRBV5-8, the J call TRBJ2-7; weak D call: TRBD2 (5 bases). The V end was cut by 0 bases, the J end by 6 bases, with 10 bases between. This CDR3 spans 13 amino acids. Germline CDR1 SGHTS, CDR2 YDEGEE.

The chain carries TRBV4-3 and TRBJ1-2, with a possible D match to TRBD1 (6 bases). Trimming left V 0 bases short and J 2 bases short, with 10 bases between. Germline CDR1 LGHNA, CDR2 YSLEER. The CDR3 totals 15 residues. This chain's CDR3 is CASSQEDRLNYGYTF. In DNA form, the CDR3 reads TGCGCCAGCAGCCAAGAAGACAGGCTAAACTATGGCTACACCTTC.

The gene calls are TRBV27 and TRBJ1-4; D uncertain. This CDR3 has 17 residues. The germline V and J ends were trimmed by 1 base and 0 bases, with 12 bases remaining between them. The germline V gene has CDR1 MNHEY and CDR2 SMNVEV (reference sequence). CDR3 loop: CASSLFPTSATNEKLFF. In nucleotides, the CDR3 is TGTGCCAGCAGTTTATTCCCCACATCCGCAACTAATGAAAAACTGTTTTTT.

The chain is built from TRBV18 and TRBJ1-2; 7 positions match TRBD1. This CDR3 is built from 14 residues. Trimming at V came to 2 bases and at J to 3 bases, leaving 3 bases not matched to a gene. Germline CDR1 reads KGHSH; CDR2 reads LQKENI. The CDR3 region is CASSPYDRDYGYTF. DNA for the CDR3: TGTGCCAGCTCACCATATGACAGGGACTATGGCTACACCTTC.

The V gene is TRBV5-5, the J gene TRBJ1-2; 7 nucleotides line up with TRBD1. CDR1 is SGHKS and CDR2 is YYEKEE in the germline V gene (reference sequence). This CDR3 contains 17 residues. Unmatched junction bases numbered 17, after V lost 4 bases and J lost 5 bases. CDR3: CASSPSFFPGQTYGYTF. The CDR3 DNA reads as TGTGCCAGCAGCCCTTCTTTCTTCCCGGGACAGACTTATGGCTACACCTTC.

The genes are TRBV9 and TRBJ2-5; unclear D gene. The CDR3 covers 12 residues. Germline CDR1 and CDR2: SGDLS and YYNGEE. With 3 bases removed from V and 5 bases from J, the gap between germline ends came to 8 bases. CDR3 amino acids: CASSATIETQYF. The CDR3 DNA reads TGTGCCAGCAGCGCGACGATCGAGACCCAGTACTTC.

The table lists this clone with a count of one. V and J are TRBV4-1 and TRBJ1-1, with D uncertain. Trimming took 7 bases from V and 4 from J, leaving 22 bases between them. The germline V gene has CDR1 MGHRA and CDR2 YSYEKL. CDR3 size: 16 residues. DNA for the CDR3: TGCGCCAGCACCACACTCGAGACGGGAGGGAGCACTGAAGCTTTCTTT. Amino acid sequence: CASTTLETGGSTEAFF.

This chain uses TRBV19 with TRBJ2-6; a possible D gene is TRBD2 (7 bases). Per the germline V gene, CDR1 is LNHDA and CDR2 is SQIVND (reference sequence). The V end lost 3 bases, the J end lost 2 bases, and 14 bases lay between the germline ends. This CDR3 spans 17 amino acids. For the CDR3, the DNA is TGTGCCAGTAGTATCCAGGCCGGGGGGCCTGGGGCCAACGTCCTGACTTTC. It encodes CASSIQAGGPGANVLTF.

The gene calls are TRBV19 and TRBJ2-1; D not resolved. From germline, CDR1 is LNHDA and CDR2 SQIVND (reference sequence). V shed 5 bases and J shed 4 bases, with 12 bases lying between them. This CDR3 is 14 amino acids long. CDR3 bases: TGTGCCAGTAGTGGGGTGACCAGGTACAATGAGCAGTTCTTC. Amino acids: CASSGVTRYNEQFF.